These 15 T cell receptor beta chains were sequenced from one sample in a study of CXCR3-negative and CXCR3-positive naive CD8 T cells. Notes on the study in general: Hydrophobicity was higher for TRB CDR3s found in CXCR3-positive naive cells than in CXCR3-negative naive cells.

The antigens of these receptors remain unknown. TRB cDNA libraries were made by UMI-labeled 5' RACE. One entry per CDR3 protein, without DNA, is what TCRdb gives after re-calling the 5' RACE reads. In all, the sample yields around 120,000 distinct CDR3 sequences. The sequencing sample was made of naive CXCR3+ CD8+ T cells from blood. Subset: CD45RO-CCR7+CD27+CD95- naive CD8+ T cells expressing CXCR3 (TNR3+). The receptors shown here come from a human donor in good health. Some clones in this sample may be carry-over from other donors' samples.

The rearrangement joins TRBV12-3 or TRBV12-4 to TRBJ2-2; TCRdb names TRBD2, which stays unverified in the absence of DNA. The CDR3 is 17 residues long. This CDR3 reads CASSPTGLAANTGELFF.

The chain combines TRBV29-1 with TRBJ2-7; TCRdb returns TRBD1, unconfirmable since there is no DNA. This CDR3 is built from 12 residues. Per the germline V gene, CDR1 is SQVTM and CDR2 is ANQGSEA. The CDR3 spells CSARQGNYEQYF.

V usage is TRBV7-3 and J usage is TRBJ1-1. This CDR3 has 15 amino acids. CDR1 and CDR2 (germline): SGHTA, FQGTGA. CDR3 sequence: CASSLEGGGYTEAFF.

The V call is TRBV13, the J call TRBJ1-2; lacking DNA, the TRBD1 call made by TCRdb goes unchecked. Germline CDR1 PRHDT, CDR2 FYEKMQ (reference sequence). The CDR3 runs to 17 residues. The CDR3: CASSLFGPDRTTNGYTF.

The chain links TRBV5-3 to TRBJ1-4; TCRdb's D call of TRBD1 is untestable without DNA. TRBV5-3 falls under the ORF class, with uncertain function. The CDR3 covers 17 residues. The CDR3 sequence is CARSLDQGLTTNEKLFF.

The gene calls are TRBV20-1 and TRBJ2-5; TCRdb's assignment of TRBD1 cannot be checked, as there is no DNA. This CDR3 is built from 13 residues. Germline CDR1 and CDR2: DFQATT and SNEGSKA (reference sequence). This CDR3 is CSALLGLQETQYF.

The CDR3 loop reads CASSPRLAPGELFF. The chain recombines TRBV7-9 with TRBJ2-2; lacking DNA, the TRBD2 call made by TCRdb goes unchecked. The CDR3 is made up of 14 amino acids. Germline lookup yields CDR1 SEHNR and CDR2 FQNEAQ (reference sequence).

This sequence joins TRBV6-2 or TRBV6-3 and TRBJ2-7; TCRdb picks TRBD2, but there is no DNA to check that call. The CDR3 length is 15 residues. CDR1 and CDR2 (germline): MNHEY, SVGEGT. The CDR3 here is CASSYLAGPAYEQYF.

The chain links TRBV27 to TRBJ2-2; TCRdb names TRBD1, which stays unverified in the absence of DNA. CDR1 and CDR2 from the germline V gene are MNHEY and SMNVEV (reference sequence). The CDR3 is 15 residues long. The CDR3 sequence: CASSSTQGASGELFF.

V gene TRBV27 combines with J gene TRBJ2-7; TCRdb lists TRBD2, though no DNA is available to test this call. From germline, CDR1 is MNHEY and CDR2 SMNVEV (reference sequence). CDR3 length equals 14 residues. This chain's CDR3 is CASSLSASGYEQYF.

The chain combines TRBV20-1 with TRBJ1-2; the D call from TCRdb, TRBD1, cannot be confirmed without DNA. CDR1 and CDR2 (germline): DFQATT, SNEGSKA (reference sequence). The CDR3 spans 13 residues. The CDR3 is CSTLPGQAYGYTF.

The chain has TRBV29-1 and TRBJ1-1; TCRdb's D call, TRBD1, is unchecked because there is no DNA. Germline loops: CDR1 SQVTM, CDR2 ANQGSEA. CDR3 length: 13 residues. Here the CDR3 reads CSVGGTGSTEAFF.

The CDR3: CSVEFGQSYGYTF. V usage is TRBV29-1 and J usage is TRBJ1-2; TCRdb indicates TRBD1, and absent DNA this call remains unverified. This CDR3 spans 13 amino acids. Germline V gene lookup returns CDR1 SQVTM and CDR2 ANQGSEA.

This CDR3 is CASSEANNEQFF. The rearrangement links TRBV7-3 to TRBJ2-1. CDR1 SGHTA and CDR2 FQGTGA come from the germline V gene. This CDR3 is 12 amino acids long.

CDR3 in amino acids: CSVEFVAGAAFF. This chain connects TRBV29-1 to TRBJ1-1; the TRBD1 assignment by TCRdb is unverifiable without DNA. The CDR3 extends over 12 amino acids. Germline V gives CDR1 SQVTM, CDR2 ANQGSEA.